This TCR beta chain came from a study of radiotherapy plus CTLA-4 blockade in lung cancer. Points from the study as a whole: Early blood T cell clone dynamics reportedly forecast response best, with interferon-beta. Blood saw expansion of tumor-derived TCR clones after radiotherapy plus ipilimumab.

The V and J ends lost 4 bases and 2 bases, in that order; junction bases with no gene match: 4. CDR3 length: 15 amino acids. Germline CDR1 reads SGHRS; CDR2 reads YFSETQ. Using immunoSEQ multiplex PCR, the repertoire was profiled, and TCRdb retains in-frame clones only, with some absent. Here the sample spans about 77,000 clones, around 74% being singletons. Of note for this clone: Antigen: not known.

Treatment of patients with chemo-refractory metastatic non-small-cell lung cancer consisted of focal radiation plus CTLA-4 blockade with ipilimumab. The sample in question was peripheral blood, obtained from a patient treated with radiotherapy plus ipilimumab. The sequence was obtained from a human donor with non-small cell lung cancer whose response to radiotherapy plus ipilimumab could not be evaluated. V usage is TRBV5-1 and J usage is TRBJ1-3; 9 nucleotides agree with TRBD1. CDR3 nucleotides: TGCGCCAGCAGCCCGGACAGGGGCCCTGGAAACACCATATATTTT. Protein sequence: CASSPDRGPGNTIYF.